These T cell receptor beta chains were read from a single sample in a study of T cell clones after liver transplantation. The repertoire was sequenced with immunoSEQ multiplex PCR; TCRdb's copy has only in-frame clones and lacks some. This sample has 50,000 or so clones, with about 67% found just once. The material sequenced was CD4+ T cells from blood, taken around 4.5 years after liver transplant. Source of these receptors: a human patient who received a liver transplant. Some T cells may originate from the graft donor. CDR3s include the opening cysteine and the closing phenylalanine or tryptophan. The order of the fields is CDR3 protein, CDR3 DNA, J gene, V gene, clone size, CDR3 length, D gene. A D gene is named only where the DNA matches it firmly. The size entry is marked missing in some rows and otherwise reads once, few, many or a size class.

CDR3: CASSIDWGQGVNEKLFF; DNA: TGTGCCAGTAGTATAGATTGGGGACAGGGCGTTAATGAAAAACTGTTTTTT; J: TRBJ1-4; V: TRBV19; size: .; length: 17; D: TRBD1
CDR3: CASGQETQYF; DNA: TGTGCCAGCGGACAAGAGACCCAGTACTTC; J: TRBJ2-5; V: TRBV9; size: .; length: 10; D: .
CDR3: CASSDGAGGGHGAEAFF; DNA: TGTGCCAGCAGTGACGGGGCAGGGGGAGGCCATGGCGCTGAAGCTTTCTTT; J: TRBJ1-1; V: TRBV6-4; size: .; length: 17; D: TRBD1
CDR3: CAGQTGLTNTGELFF; DNA: TGTGCCGGACAAACAGGGCTTACGAACACCGGGGAGCTGTTTTTT; J: TRBJ2-2; V: TRBV2; size: .; length: 15; D: .
CDR3: CASRQGPTNEKLFF; DNA: TGCGCCAGCAGGCAGGGGCCAACTAATGAAAAACTGTTTTTT; J: TRBJ1-4; V: TRBV5-1; size: .; length: 14; D: .
CDR3: CASNQGARTGELFF; DNA: TGTGCCAGCAATCAGGGGGCACGAACCGGGGAGCTGTTTTTT; J: TRBJ2-2; V: TRBV6-6; size: .; length: 14; D: TRBD1
CDR3: CASSRNGAGNQPQHF; DNA: TGTGCCAGCAGCCGCAACGGGGCAGGGAATCAGCCCCAGCATTTT; J: TRBJ1-5; V: TRBV11-2; size: .; length: 15; D: .
CDR3: CASRRTSGNTGELFF; DNA: TGTGCCAGCAGGCGTACTAGCGGGAACACCGGGGAGCTGTTTTTT; J: TRBJ2-2; V: TRBV7-2; size: few; length: 15; D: TRBD2
CDR3: CASSLGAGRREQYF; DNA: TGTGCCAGCAGCTTAGGGGCAGGCAGGAGGGAGCAGTACTTC; J: TRBJ2-7; V: TRBV7-9; size: few; length: 14; D: .
CDR3: CASSLRLAGGFEQFF; DNA: TGTGCCAGCAGTCTCCGACTAGCGGGGGGGTTTGAGCAGTTCTTC; J: TRBJ2-1; V: TRBV27; size: few; length: 15; D: TRBD2
CDR3: CASSVDRGQYEQYF; DNA: TGCGCCAGCAGCGTCGACAGGGGGCAATACGAGCAGTACTTC; J: TRBJ2-7; V: TRBV5-1; size: medium-sized; length: 14; D: TRBD1
CDR3: CASSLVGQRPYNEQFF; DNA: TGTGCCAGCAGCTTAGTTGGTCAGAGACCCTACAATGAGCAGTTCTTC; J: TRBJ2-1; V: TRBV11-2; size: .; length: 16; D: .
CDR3: CASSLNGYEQYF; DNA: TGTGCCAGCAGCTTAAACGGGTACGAGCAGTACTTC; J: TRBJ2-7; V: TRBV13; size: .; length: 12; D: .
CDR3: CASSLARGIGGADTEAFF; DNA: TGTGCCAGCAGCTTAGCGCGTGGGATAGGGGGCGCTGACACTGAAGCTTTCTTT; J: TRBJ1-1; V: TRBV7-9; size: .; length: 18; D: TRBD1
CDR3: CAREGGGNTIYF; DNA: TGTGCCAGGGAAGGGGGGGGAAACACCATATATTTT; J: TRBJ1-3; V: TRBV30; size: .; length: 12; D: .
CDR3: CASSPPQGGATGELFF; DNA: TGTGCCAGCTCACCCCCGCAGGGTGGTGCCACCGGGGAGCTGTTTTTT; J: TRBJ2-2; V: TRBV18; size: .; length: 16; D: .
CDR3: CASSRPTGELFF; DNA: TGTGCCAGCAGCCGCCCCACCGGGGAGCTGTTTTTT; J: TRBJ2-2; V: TRBV5-5; size: .; length: 12; D: .
CDR3: CASSRTTGGNYGYTF; DNA: TGTGCCAGCAGTCGAACGACAGGGGGCAACTATGGCTACACCTTC; J: TRBJ1-2; V: TRBV6-5; size: once; length: 15; D: TRBD1
CDR3: CASRSSEEFEKLFF; DNA: TGTGCCAGCAGATCATCGGAGGAGTTCGAAAAACTGTTTTTT; J: TRBJ1-4; V: TRBV28; size: .; length: 14; D: .
CDR3: CASRADRGNSPLHF; DNA: TGTGCCAGCAGAGCGGACAGGGGGAATTCACCCCTCCACTTT; J: TRBJ1-6; V: TRBV6-1; size: .; length: 14; D: TRBD1
CDR3: CASSYGQIGNTIYF; DNA: TGTGCCAGCAGTTACGGACAGATTGGAAACACCATATATTTT; J: TRBJ1-3; V: TRBV6-5; size: .; length: 14; D: .
CDR3: CASSLSLGQAVTSEKLFF; DNA: TGTGCCAGCAGCTTAAGCTTGGGGCAGGCCGTTACTAGTGAAAAACTGTTTTTT; J: TRBJ1-4; V: TRBV7-9; size: .; length: 18; D: .
CDR3: CASSEGTSGGTPNEQFF; DNA: TGTGCCAGCAGTGAAGGAACTAGCGGGGGGACCCCTAATGAGCAGTTCTTC; J: TRBJ2-1; V: TRBV25-1; size: .; length: 17; D: TRBD2
CDR3: CASSQSGGYPYEQYF; DNA: TGTGCCAGCAGCCAAAGCGGGGGGTACCCCTACGAGCAGTACTTC; J: TRBJ2-7; V: TRBV7-2; size: few; length: 15; D: TRBD2
CDR3: CAWSVLRERQFF; DNA: TGTGCCTGGAGTGTATTGAGGGAACGGCAGTTCTTC; J: TRBJ2-1; V: TRBV30; size: .; length: 12; D: .
CDR3: CATSRAGGRQPQHF; DNA: TGTGCCACCAGCAGAGCGGGAGGTCGGCAGCCCCAGCATTTT; J: TRBJ1-5; V: TRBV15; size: once; length: 14; D: .
CDR3: CASSQGVGRQPYGYTF; DNA: TGCGCCAGCAGCCAAGGAGTAGGCAGGCAGCCCTATGGCTACACCTTC; J: TRBJ1-2; V: TRBV4-1; size: few; length: 16; D: .
CDR3: CASSSRGDTEAFF; DNA: TGTGCCAGCAGCTCCCGGGGGGACACTGAAGCTTTCTTT; J: TRBJ1-1; V: TRBV7-2; size: once; length: 13; D: .
CDR3: CASSHDRVRNYGYTF; DNA: TGTGCCAGCAGTCATGACAGGGTGAGAAACTATGGCTACACCTTC; J: TRBJ1-2; V: TRBV2; size: .; length: 15; D: TRBD1
CDR3: CASSESGDYGYTF; DNA: TGTGCCAGCAGTGAATCGGGGGACTATGGCTACACCTTC; J: TRBJ1-2; V: TRBV6-1; size: .; length: 13; D: .
CDR3: CASSKEGSGGYTF; DNA: TGTGCCAGCAGTAAAGAGGGGTCGGGAGGCTACACCTTC; J: TRBJ1-2; V: TRBV11-2; size: many; length: 13; D: .
CDR3: CASSLGMGFYEQYF; DNA: TGTGCCAGCAGCTTAGGGATGGGCTTCTACGAGCAGTACTTC; J: TRBJ2-7; V: TRBV7-2; size: .; length: 14; D: .
CDR3: CASSFPDGSKRYEQYF; DNA: TGTGCCAGCAGTTTCCCGGACGGTTCTAAGAGGTACGAGCAGTACTTC; J: TRBJ2-7; V: TRBV28; size: .; length: 16; D: .
CDR3: CASTSRQGVSPLHF; DNA: TGTGCCAGCACCTCCAGACAGGGAGTTTCACCCCTCCACTTT; J: TRBJ1-6; V: TRBV5-8; size: .; length: 14; D: TRBD1
CDR3: CASSEGGLANYGYTF; DNA: TGTGCCAGCAGTGAAGGAGGTTTAGCTAACTATGGCTACACCTTC; J: TRBJ1-2; V: TRBV6-1; size: .; length: 15; D: .
CDR3: CAWSRSITTDTQYF; DNA: TGTGCCTGGAGTAGAAGTATTACCACAGATACGCAGTATTTT; J: TRBJ2-3; V: TRBV30; size: .; length: 14; D: .
CDR3: CASSRDRVDETQYF; DNA: TGTGCCAGCAGCAGAGACAGGGTCGACGAGACCCAGTACTTC; J: TRBJ2-5; V: TRBV16; size: .; length: 14; D: TRBD1
CDR3: CASSLSGTEQYF; DNA: TGTGCCAGCAGCCTCTCCGGGACAGAGCAGTACTTC; J: TRBJ2-7; V: TRBV9; size: .; length: 12; D: .
CDR3: CASSPNRAYEQYF; DNA: TGTGCCAGCAGCCCGAACAGGGCCTACGAGCAGTACTTC; J: TRBJ2-7; V: TRBV11-2; size: .; length: 13; D: .
CDR3: CASSWDRYNQPQHF; DNA: TGTGCCAGCAGCTGGGACAGGTACAATCAGCCCCAGCATTTT; J: TRBJ1-5; V: TRBV7-8; size: .; length: 14; D: TRBD1
CDR3: CASSQDGLTLRRETQYF; DNA: TGCGCCAGCAGCCAAGATGGACTAACTCTTAGACGGGAGACCCAGTACTTC; J: TRBJ2-5; V: TRBV4-1; size: once; length: 17; D: .
CDR3: CASSPNRVNEQFF; DNA: TGTGCCAGCTCACCTAACAGGGTCAATGAGCAGTTCTTC; J: TRBJ2-1; V: TRBV18; size: .; length: 13; D: .
CDR3: CASSLLDRSTGELFF; DNA: TGTGCCAGCAGTTTATTGGACAGGTCCACCGGGGAGCTGTTTTTT; J: TRBJ2-2; V: TRBV27; size: .; length: 15; D: TRBD1
CDR3: CASSFGEYEQYF; DNA: TGTGCCAGCAGCTTCGGGGAGTACGAGCAGTACTTC; J: TRBJ2-7; V: TRBV11-2; size: .; length: 12; D: .
CDR3: CASSLETSYGYTF; DNA: TGTGCCAGCAGCTTGGAAACTTCCTATGGCTACACCTTC; J: TRBJ1-2; V: TRBV5-6; size: .; length: 13; D: .
CDR3: CASSYSSGGGTDTQYF; DNA: TGTGCCAGCAGTTACTCGAGCGGCGGGGGCACAGATACGCAGTATTTT; J: TRBJ2-3; V: TRBV6-6; size: few; length: 16; D: .